This T cell receptor (beta chain) derives from a study of blood T cells in healthy people across ages. A second PCR, run for about 7 to 11 cycles, used a sample-barcoded 5' primer plus a J-beta primer mix. Each CDR3 protein gets one entry after TCRdb re-called the 5' RACE reads with MiXCR. Seen here are about 570,000 distinct CDR3 sequences, 25% to 30% observed once, and the top ten hold roughly 18%. Findings and limits, study-wide: Naive CD4+ cell counts and diversity both ran higher in long-lived than in aged donors.

This clonotype was counted a single time. Antigen specificity is unknown. This clonotype was sampled from a woman in her seventies in good health. Sequencing input: blood.

DNA for the CDR3: TGTGCCACCACAGGGCCCGAAAGGGGGAATTCACCCCTCCACTTT. Encoded protein: CATTGPERGNSPLHF. This chain links TRBV10-3 with TRBJ1-6; weak D call: TRBD1 (6 bases). CDR1 is ENHRY and CDR2 is SYGVKD in the germline V gene. The CDR3 is 15 amino acids. Trimming removed 10 bases at V and 7 bases at J, with 20 bases between.